Detailed here is one T cell receptor beta chain. It lacks a known antigen. No base-level quality is on record; no much larger clone is a single base apart. The sample comes from a study of graft-versus-host responses after intestinal transplantation listed by TCRdb under 2021. As for the study more broadly: The transplants that recipients received were multivisceral, liver-intestinal, or isolated intestinal. To identify alloreactive clones, pre-transplant mixed lymphocyte reaction products were sequenced and compared with unstimulated pre-transplant donor and recipient T cells. Graft-versus-host and host-versus-graft alloreactive T cell clones were tracked in the graft, circulation and bone marrow after intestinal transplantation using bulk TCR-beta CDR3 sequencing. The cohort enrolled 20 to 25 intestinal transplant recipients including one retransplant, and a few patients lacking pretransplant specimens were excluded. Anti-thymocyte globulin induction was given to all recipients, followed by maintenance tacrolimus and steroids for roughly 3 years. Rather than being sequenced by the commercial service, samples from three later patients were sequenced in-house on an Illumina MiSeq and processed with MiXCR. Donor T cell macrochimerism was defined as a peak of at least 4% donor T cells among recipient peripheral blood mononuclear cells. Overall study outcomes, separate from this receptor: The conclusions were limited by the relatively low number and heterogeneity of the intestinal transplant patients. Early after transplant, peak levels of circulating GvH clones were associated with declines in HvG clones. In patients with donor T cell macrochimerism, the allografts had high GvH to HvG T cell clonal ratios. GvH clones were detected in recipient bone marrow, and some appeared earlier in ileal mucosa or blood, consistent with an intestinal mucosal origin.

Library construction relied on the immunoSEQ multiplex PCR assay. For most patients, genomic DNA was isolated using the Qiagen DNeasy Blood and Tissue Kit and was shipped frozen to Adaptive Biotechnologies for TCR sequencing. For most patients, high-throughput TCR-beta CDR3 sequencing of genomic DNA was performed by Adaptive Biotechnologies. As for the authors' bioinformatics: Adaptive's ImmunoSEQ software was the source of the TCR sequencing data for around 20 patients, while a few other patients were processed with MiXCR and VDJtools. CD4 versus CD8 sorting errors were corrected by removing sequences found in both subsets at a frequency ratio below 5:1. CDR3 nucleotide sequences shared by donor and recipient were removed because the origin of these sequences could not be assigned. At least 2-fold expansion over unstimulated cells and a minimum CFSE-low frequency of 0.002% (template counts) or 0.001% (read counts) were required for clones to be classified as alloreactive. Mappable clones were those detected in sequenced pre-transplant spleen, lymph node, or MLR CFSE-low populations of the donor or recipient. The cumulative frequency of alloreactive clones was calculated as a percentage of all sequences, weighted by copy number. TCRdb's version of the immuneACCESS table is confined to in-frame rearrangements and falls short of the full clone set. An unresolved V gene accounts for under half of the shortfall where checked; the remainder is of unknown origin. V and J calls and clone size are given by that table; D and trimming were obtained from the DNA. Here the sample has fewer than 150,000 clones; 85% to 95% occur a single time. The top ten clones comprise around 0.16% of the sample.

The time point label on this specimen signifies: cells obtained before transplantation from donor or recipient. CD3+CD4+ and CD3+CD8+ populations were FACS-sorted from unstimulated pre-transplant donor and recipient cells taken from spleen or lymph nodes. V was cut back by 2 bases and J by 2 bases, leaving a gap of 4 bases between them. For CDR1 and CDR2, the germline V gene lists SQVTM and ANQGSEA. The CDR3 measures 12 amino acids from cysteine to phenylalanine. Of the read, only the CDR3 DNA is kept; its 36 bases are in frame from base 1. Sequences were derived from unstimulated CD4+ T cells sorted from spleen or lymph node cells, sampled before intestinal transplant. The sequence was obtained from a human donor who received an intestinal transplant. The chain joins TRBV29-1 to TRBJ2-1; the D gene cannot be resolved reliably. The sequenced DNA: TGCAGCGTTGAACCGGCCTACAATGAGCAGTTCTTC. The encoded protein is CSVEPAYNEQFF.